The 27 T cell receptor beta chains presented below share a single source sample, sequenced in a study of blood T cell repertoires in COVID-19. The data were produced by immunoSEQ multiplex PCR, yet TCRdb's version contains in-frame clones alone and is incomplete. The table lists 360,000 or so clones, over 85% of them singletons. Source material: PBMCs or T cells enriched from blood (not recorded which). These receptor sequences come from a woman between 25 and 40 years old who had recovered from COVID-19.

J is TRBJ1-5 and V is TRBV18, with D possibly TRBD1 on 5 matching bases. Between the trimmed V and J ends, which lost 2 bases and 2 bases, there was a span of 10 bases. Germline-derived CDR1 and CDR2 are KGHSH and LQKENI. The CDR3 covers 15 residues. This CDR3 reads CASSPGEGGNQPQHF. The CDR3 nucleotides read TGTGCCAGCTCACCAGGGGAAGGGGGCAATCAGCCCCAGCATTTT.

The chain combines TRBV9 with TRBJ2-1; 8 nucleotides align to TRBD2. The CDR3 spans 14 residues. V lost 0 bases, J lost 8 bases, and 4 bases stayed unmatched. Germline CDR1 SGDLS, CDR2 YYNGEE. Here the CDR3 reads CASSVGLASDEQFF. DNA for the CDR3: TGTGCCAGCAGCGTAGGACTAGCGAGCGATGAGCAGTTCTTC.

The genes are TRBV30 and TRBJ2-2, with D possibly TRBD2 on 7 matching bases. This CDR3 is built from 14 residues. CDR1 GTSNPN and CDR2 SVGIG come from the germline V gene (reference sequence). V was trimmed by 3 bases and J by 3 bases, leaving 11 bases between them. CDR3 DNA sequence: TGTGCCTGGAGGGGGGGGCCGGACACCGGGGAGCTGTTTTTT. Translated: CAWRGGPDTGELFF.

The rearrangement uses TRBV27 and TRBJ1-6, with no clear D. The CDR3 has 13 residues. Germline CDR1 is MNHEY and CDR2 is SMNVEV (reference sequence). V lost 6 bases to trimming and J lost 8 bases, with 11 bases between them. The CDR3 protein is CASRPRQDSPLHF. DNA of the CDR3: TGTGCCAGCAGACCACGTCAGGATTCACCCCTCCACTTT.

V and J are TRBV10-3 and TRBJ2-2; tentatively, D is TRBD2 (7 bases). CDR3 length equals 15 residues. With 3 bases removed from V and 4 bases from J, the gap between germline ends came to 12 bases. Germline assignment: CDR1 ENHRY and CDR2 SYGVKD. This CDR3 reads CAISDRGAGTGELFF. The CDR3 DNA is TGTGCCATCAGTGACCGGGGGGCGGGCACCGGGGAGCTGTTTTTT.

The CDR3 DNA sequence: TGTGCCAGCAGTTCAACAGGGGGAAACTATGGCTACACCTTC. Encoded protein: CASSSTGGNYGYTF. The rearrangement joins TRBV6-6 to TRBJ1-2, with 8 bases lining up with TRBD1. This CDR3 has 14 amino acids. V shed 4 bases, J shed 2 bases, and the junction held 3 bases outside the gene matches. Germline-derived CDR1 and CDR2 are MNHNY and SVGAGI (reference sequence).

This rearrangement joins TRBV20-1 to TRBJ2-3, with 15 positions matching TRBD2. J lost 4 bases, V lost 3 bases, and 11 bases had no gene match. The CDR3 totals 18 residues. CDR1 and CDR2 (germline): DFQATT, SNEGSKA (reference sequence). This CDR3 is CSASTGLAGGPLADTQYF. The CDR3 DNA reads TGCAGTGCTAGTACGGGACTAGCGGGGGGCCCCCTCGCAGATACGCAGTATTTT.

In this sample, this clone turned up once. This sequence joins TRBV18 and TRBJ2-2; possible D gene TRBD2, 5 bases. The germline V and J ends were trimmed by 4 bases and 6 bases, with 18 bases remaining between them. The length of the CDR3 is 16 residues. Germline lookup yields CDR1 KGHSH and CDR2 LQKENI. In nucleotides, the CDR3 is TGTGCCAGCTCACTCCCCGGGTGGGAGAAAGCCGGGGAGCTGTTTTTT. Amino acid sequence: CASSLPGWEKAGELFF.

The V and J genes are TRBV27 and TRBJ1-2; TRBD1 is a possible D gene (6 bases). CDR3 length: 16 amino acids. CDR1 is MNHEY, CDR2 SMNVEV, per germline (reference sequence). V lost 4 bases and J lost 2, with 17 bases in between. CDR3 coding DNA: TGTGCCAGCAGTTCTCCCACGGACAGCAAAAACTATGGCTACACCTTC. As protein: CASSSPTDSKNYGYTF.

The CDR3 DNA reads TGCGCCAGCAGCTTGGGGGGGACAAATTGGGGTGAAAAACTGTTTTTT. It is translated as CASSLGGTNWGEKLFF. This chain links TRBV5-1 with TRBJ1-4; D is perhaps TRBD1 (6 bases). Trimming removed 0 bases at V and 7 bases at J, with 16 bases between. There are 16 residues in the CDR3. Germline lookup yields CDR1 SGHRS and CDR2 YFSETQ.

This clone was counted only a few times. J is TRBJ2-2 and V is TRBV6-5; 7 positions agree with TRBD1. CDR1 MNHEY and CDR2 SVGAGI come from the germline V gene. The CDR3 loop spans 14 amino acids. Trimming cost V 8 bases and J 4 bases; bases outside gene matches: 7. CDR3 sequence reads: CASVTGVRTGELFF. Written as DNA, the CDR3 is TGTGCCAGCGTTACAGGGGTGCGCACCGGGGAGCTGTTTTTT.

The chain combines TRBV13 with TRBJ1-1; D unresolved. The germline V gene encodes CDR1 PRHDT and CDR2 FYEKMQ (reference sequence). This CDR3 contains 13 residues. V was trimmed by 4 bases and J by 0 bases, leaving 6 bases between them. Here the CDR3 DNA reads TGTGCCAGCAGCTCTTCCTTGAACACTGAAGCTTTCTTT. Protein product: CASSSSLNTEAFF.

The V call is TRBV5-4, the J call TRBJ1-2, with D hard to call. In germline, CDR1 is SGHNT, CDR2 YYREEE (reference sequence). The V and J ends lost 4 bases and 7 bases respectively, with 8 bases between them. This CDR3 is built from 11 residues. This CDR3 is CASSKNLGYTF. The CDR3 DNA is TGTGCCAGCAGCAAAAATCTTGGCTACACCTTC.

The V gene is TRBV19, the J gene TRBJ1-1; D gene uncertain. The CDR3 loop spans 13 amino acids. From germline, CDR1 is LNHDA and CDR2 SQIVND (reference sequence). The V end was cut by 5 bases, the J end by 6 bases, with 13 bases between. The CDR3 loop is CASSPQSRSEAFF. CDR3 bases: TGTGCCAGTAGTCCCCAAAGTAGATCTGAAGCTTTCTTT.

This chain uses TRBV14 with TRBJ2-3, with D unclear. Germline CDR1 and CDR2: SGHDN and FVKESK. Between the trimmed V and J ends, which lost 0 bases and 8 bases, there was a span of 9 bases. The CDR3 contains 13 residues. CDR3 loop: CASSQDSFGTQYF. DNA for the CDR3: TGTGCCAGCAGCCAAGATAGCTTCGGTACGCAGTATTTT.

The chain is built from TRBV2 and TRBJ2-2, with TRBD2 as a possible D gene (5 bases). The ends were cut back, 7 bases at V and 0 bases at J, with 9 bases in the middle. The CDR3 totals 14 residues. Per germline, CDR1 SNHLY and CDR2 FYNNEI. CDR3 sequence: CASILAPNTGELFF. Here the CDR3 DNA reads TGTGCCAGCATCCTAGCTCCGAACACCGGGGAGCTGTTTTTT.

V gene TRBV7-6 combines with J gene TRBJ1-1; D is undetermined. The CDR3 totals 14 residues. Germline V lookup: CDR1 SGHVS, CDR2 FNYEAQ. Trimming took off 2 bases at V and 4 bases at J, with 11 bases between the two ends. Here the CDR3 DNA reads TGTGCCAGCAGCTTAAGTCCAGGTGCCACTGAAGCTTTCTTT. Translation: CASSLSPGATEAFF.

This rearrangement joins TRBV2 to TRBJ2-7; no firm D call. Germline V lookup: CDR1 SNHLY, CDR2 FYNNEI. This CDR3 is 13 amino acids long. Trimming took 6 bases from V and 6 from J, leaving 15 bases between them. The CDR3 bases are TGTGCCAGCAGAACAGCCTTGTATGGCGAGCAGTACTTC. This sequence encodes CASRTALYGEQYF. Combining the CDR3 with reference TRBV2 and TRBJ2-7 gives the whole variable domain EPEVTQTPSHQVTQMGQEVILRCVPISNHLYFYWYRQILGQKVEFLVSFYNNEISEKSEIFDDQFSVERPDGSNFTLKIRSTKLEDSAMYFCASRTALYGEQYFGPGTRLTVT.

This clone was seen a single time. The rearrangement joins TRBV4-3 to TRBJ2-1, with 7 nucleotides matching TRBD1. Per the germline V gene, CDR1 is LGHNA and CDR2 is YSLEER. Trimming took 1 base from V and 1 from J; bases not matched to a gene: 1. This CDR3 is 15 amino acids long. CDR3 protein: CASSQGQGSYNEQFF. CDR3 in DNA: TGCGCCAGCAGCCAAGGACAGGGATCCTACAATGAGCAGTTCTTC.

The V gene is TRBV6-5, the J gene TRBJ2-1, with 9 nucleotides matching TRBD1. Germline V lookup: CDR1 MNHEY, CDR2 SVGAGI. The CDR3 sequence is 11 residues long. V shed 8 bases, J shed 10 bases, and the junction held 3 bases outside the gene matches. CDR3 coding DNA: TGTGCCAGCTCCGGGACAGGGGAGCAGTTCTTC. Protein product: CASSGTGEQFF.

The rearrangement uses TRBV27 and TRBJ1-4; 9 nucleotides match TRBD1. V lost 11 bases, J lost 0 bases, and 7 bases stayed unmatched. Germline CDR1 reads MNHEY; CDR2 reads SMNVEV (reference sequence). This CDR3 has 15 amino acids. The CDR3 bases are TGTGCCGGCGGGACAGGGCCTGCAACTAATGAAAAACTGTTTTTT. This codes for CAGGTGPATNEKLFF. Full variable domain (remainder filled in from reference TRBV27 and TRBJ1-4): EAQVTQNPRYLITVTGKKLTVTCSQNMNHEYMSWYRQDPGLGLRQIYYSMNVEVTDKGDVPEGYKVSRKEKRNFPLILESPSPNQTSLYFCAGGTGPATNEKLFFGSGTQLSVL.

The chain employs TRBV5-1 and TRBJ2-1; 9 bases are shared with TRBD1. V trimming: 4 bases; J trimming: 0 bases; junction bases outside the gene matches: 5. The germline gives CDR1 SGHRS, CDR2 YFSETQ. The CDR3 is 16 residues long. The CDR3 nucleotides read TGCGCCAGCAGCCGACAGGGGGAGTCCTCCTACAATGAGCAGTTCTTC. This encodes CASSRQGESSYNEQFF. Full variable domain (missing parts from reference TRBV5-1 and TRBJ2-1): KAGVTQTPRYLIKTRGQQVTLSCSPISGHRSVSWYQQTPGQGLQFLFEYFSETQRNKGNFPGRFSGRQFSNSRSEMNVSTLELGDSALYLCASSRQGESSYNEQFFGPGTRLTVL.

V and J are TRBV7-3 and TRBJ2-1, with a weak D call TRBD2 (5 bases). Germline V gene lookup returns CDR1 SGHTA and CDR2 FQGTGA. Trimming shortened V by 5 bases and J by 7 bases, and 12 bases separated the two germline ends. The length of the CDR3 is 13 residues. CDR3 sequence (DNA): TGTGCCAGCAGCCAGGAGGTGGCGAATGAGCAGTTCTTC. It specifies CASSQEVANEQFF.

The chain combines TRBV28 with TRBJ2-4; the D gene is possibly TRBD1 (6 bases). The germline gives CDR1 MDHEN, CDR2 SYDVKM. Deletions cut 6 bases from V and 1 base from J, with 10 bases between. There are 14 residues in the CDR3. The CDR3 bases are TGTGCCAGCAGAAACAGGGTGGCCAAAAACATTCAGTACTTC. As protein: CASRNRVAKNIQYF.

This clone has just one count. The chain joins TRBV7-8 to TRBJ2-5; TRBD2 matches 10 bases. The CDR3 loop spans 16 amino acids. The germline V gene has CDR1 SGHVS and CDR2 FQNEAQ. V dropped 1 base and J dropped 2; count of bases not matched to a gene: 4. The CDR3 coding sequence is TGTGCCAGCAGCTTAGAAGCGGGAGGGGCACAAGAGACCCAGTACTTC. Protein sequence: CASSLEAGGAQETQYF.

The rearrangement uses TRBV30 and TRBJ1-4, with TRBD1 matching over 7 bases. Germline trimming cut 6 bases from V and 8 bases from J; bases unmatched to any gene: 3. The V gene's germline CDR1 is GTSNPN and CDR2 SVGIG (reference sequence). The CDR3 spans 11 residues. The CDR3 coding sequence is TGTGCCTGCGGGACAGCAGAAAAACTGTTTTTT. Translating gives CACGTAEKLFF.

This clone was observed once. The V gene is TRBV6-1, the J gene TRBJ1-5, with D maybe TRBD1 (6 bases). V was cut by 4 bases and J by 5 bases, with 18 bases left in between. The germline CDR1 and CDR2 sequences are MNHNS and SASEGT. CDR3 length: 16 amino acids. The CDR3 bases are TGTGCCAGCAGTGTAGGTTTACAGGGTGGGGATCAGCCCCAGCATTTT. It specifies CASSVGLQGGDQPQHF.